This T cell receptor beta chain was captured by sequencing in a study of blood T cell repertoires in COVID-19. As for the study in general: Samples of COVID-19 (acute and convalescent) were obtained from the United States, Italy and Spain. From T cells, B-cell-depleted T cells, or PBMCs came the material, which was cDNA or gDNA.

Trimming at V came to 4 bases and at J to 12 bases, leaving 14 bases not matched to a gene. The CDR3 sequence is 14 residues long. Per the germline V gene, CDR1 is LGHDT and CDR2 is YNNKEL (reference sequence). Study processing details: Reference gene primers were amplified, and this amplification served to estimate nucleated cell counts. Only in-frame clones appear in the TCRdb table, and some are missing; sequencing was by immunoSEQ multiplex PCR. Clone size and V and J calls were adopted from that table, with D and trimming inferred from the DNA. The data hold about 68,000 clones, with 80% to 90% observed a single time.

Sequencing was done on a sample of peripheral blood. The chain joins TRBV3-1 (or the pseudogene TRBV3-2) to TRBJ1-2, with 7 bases matching TRBD1. The source of this sequence is a man in his thirties or forties with acute or convalescent COVID-19. The CDR3 here is CASSPRRQGPRNTF. CDR3 nucleotide sequence: TGTGCCAGCAGCCCACGTCGACAGGGTCCAAGAAACACCTTC.